Listed below are T cell receptor beta chains from one sample, sequenced in a study of shared clonotypes between healthy human individuals. Data came from immunoSEQ multiplex PCR; TCRdb stores just in-frame clones and leaves some out. Here the sample spans 400,000 to 600,000 clones, 95% to 96% being singletons. Sample: naive CD4+ T cells sorted from blood. These receptors were obtained from a woman in her 30s in good health. The conserved cysteine and the conserved F or W are not part of the CDR3 here.

CDR3 protein	V gene	J gene
ASSQGTGGNQPQH	TRBV18	TRBJ1-5
SVFGVNTEAF	TRBV29-1	TRBJ1-1
ASSPRNRGSSYEQY	TRBV19	TRBJ2-7
ASSQEQDYTDTQY	TRBV14	TRBJ2-3
ASSVAPDSPEQF	TRBV9	TRBJ2-1
ASTVRGQNIADTQY	TRBV27	TRBJ2-3
ASSFRGASGKQETQY	TRBV11-3	TRBJ2-5
ASSRLLGRRAYEQY	TRBV5-4	TRBJ2-7
ASSLSSGGSYEQY	TRBV28	TRBJ2-7
ASGLVRFPANLPNETQY	TRBV12-5	TRBJ2-5
ASSSSGGPYEQY	TRBV28	TRBJ2-7
ASSFRTSPGETQY	TRBV6-6	TRBJ2-5
ASSTKAGNPQETQY	TRBV2	TRBJ2-5
ATLQDPSSEQY	TRBV10-3	TRBJ2-7
ASSQDRGRGGYT	TRBV4-1	TRBJ1-2
ASSLYVAEGDNEQF	TRBV27	TRBJ2-1
ASSGGTGYEKLF	TRBV2	TRBJ1-4
ASSYSIGDYGYT	TRBV6-5	TRBJ1-2
ASSFSFRDRGQETQY	TRBV27	TRBJ2-5
ASSVELAGGLDTQY	TRBV9	TRBJ2-3
ASSQSPPLQGGSYNEQF	TRBV4-2	TRBJ2-1
ASILRDLLYEQY	TRBV5-1	.
ASSLDFPGGAKNIQY	TRBV5-1	TRBJ2-4
ASSLAERGSYNEQF	TRBV5-1	TRBJ2-1
ASSDTGGVRNQPQH	TRBV2	TRBJ1-5
ASSPEWTEAF	TRBV11-2	TRBJ1-1
ASSRKGSGKWVSTDTQY	TRBV4-1	TRBJ2-3
ASSLEAGGIYEQY	TRBV7-2	.
TSSSGRKTSGRYEQY	TRBV1	TRBJ2-7
ASSIGQGGLF	TRBV13	TRBJ1-4
ASSTQEGGELF	TRBV2	TRBJ2-2
ASAGYNEQF	TRBV4-1	TRBJ2-1
ASSIGTGPYGYT	TRBV28	TRBJ1-2
ASSSWTGQDIQY	TRBV18	TRBJ2-4
ASSGDRGNEQF	TRBV2	TRBJ2-1
TSSFGQGIMGQETQY	TRBV7-9	TRBJ2-5
ATSGGQNLNGYT	TRBV15	TRBJ1-2
ASSSAGQKSYEQY	TRBV7-9	.
ASSPGLGSSYNEQF	TRBV27	TRBJ2-1
ASSQGHGGTRSYEQY	TRBV18	TRBJ2-7
ASSFLQGAASGELF	TRBV7-9	TRBJ2-2
ACVPGLGGYNEQF	TRBV30	TRBJ2-1
ASSWDRTYNEQF	TRBV7-2	TRBJ2-1
ASSVDAGNTIY	TRBV9	TRBJ1-3